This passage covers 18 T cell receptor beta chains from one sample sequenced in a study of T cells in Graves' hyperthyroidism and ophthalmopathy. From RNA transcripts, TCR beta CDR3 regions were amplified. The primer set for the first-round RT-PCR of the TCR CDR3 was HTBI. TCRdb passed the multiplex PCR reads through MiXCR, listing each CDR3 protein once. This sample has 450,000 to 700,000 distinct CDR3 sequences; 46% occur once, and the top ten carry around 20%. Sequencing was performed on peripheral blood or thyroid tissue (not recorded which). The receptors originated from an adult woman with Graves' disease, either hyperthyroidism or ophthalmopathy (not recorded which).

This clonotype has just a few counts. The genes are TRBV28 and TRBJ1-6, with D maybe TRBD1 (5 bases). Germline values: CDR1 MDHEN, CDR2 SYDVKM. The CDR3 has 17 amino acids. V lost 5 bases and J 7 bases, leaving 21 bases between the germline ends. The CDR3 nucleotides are TGTGCCAGCAGTCCACCGGGGGGAGGGATAAGGAATTCACCCCTCCACTTT. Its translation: CASSPPGGGIRNSPLHF.

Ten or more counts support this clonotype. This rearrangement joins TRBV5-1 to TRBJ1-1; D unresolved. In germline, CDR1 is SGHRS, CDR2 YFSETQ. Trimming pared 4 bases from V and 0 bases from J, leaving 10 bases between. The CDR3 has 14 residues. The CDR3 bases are TGCGCCAGCAGCGCGGGGAGCATGAACACTGAAGCTTTCTTT. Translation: CASSAGSMNTEAFF. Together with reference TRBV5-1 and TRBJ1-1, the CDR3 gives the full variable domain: KAGVTQTPRYLIKTRGQQVTLSCSPISGHRSVSWYQQTPGQGLQFLFEYFSETQRNKGNFPGRFSGRQFSNSRSEMNVSTLELGDSALYLCASSAGSMNTEAFFGQGTRLTVV.

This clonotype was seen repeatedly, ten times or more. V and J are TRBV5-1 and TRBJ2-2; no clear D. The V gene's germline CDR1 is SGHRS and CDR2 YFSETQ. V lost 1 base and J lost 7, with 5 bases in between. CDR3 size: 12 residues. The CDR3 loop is CASSLPDGELFF. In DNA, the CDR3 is TGCGCCAGCAGCTTGCCCGACGGGGAGCTGTTTTTT. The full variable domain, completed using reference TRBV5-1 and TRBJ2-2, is KAGVTQTPRYLIKTRGQQVTLSCSPISGHRSVSWYQQTPGQGLQFLFEYFSETQRNKGNFPGRFSGRQFSNSRSEMNVSTLELGDSALYLCASSLPDGELFFGEGSRLTVL.

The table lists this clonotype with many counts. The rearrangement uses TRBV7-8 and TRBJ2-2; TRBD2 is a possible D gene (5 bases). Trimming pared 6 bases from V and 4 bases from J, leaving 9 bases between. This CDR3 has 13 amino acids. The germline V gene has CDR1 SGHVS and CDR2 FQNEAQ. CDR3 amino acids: CASRRGFTGELFF. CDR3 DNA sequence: TGTGCCAGCAGGCGAGGGTTCACCGGGGAGCTGTTTTTT.

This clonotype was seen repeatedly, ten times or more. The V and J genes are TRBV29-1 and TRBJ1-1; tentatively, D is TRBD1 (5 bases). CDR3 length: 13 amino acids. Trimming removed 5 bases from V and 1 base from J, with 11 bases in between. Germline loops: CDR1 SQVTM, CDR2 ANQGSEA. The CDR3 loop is CSVIVQGNTEAFF. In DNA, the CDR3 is TGCAGCGTTATTGTGCAGGGGAACACTGAAGCTTTCTTT.

The CDR3 DNA sequence: TGTGCCAGCAGCTTCGGACACGGGGGCACTGAAGCTTTCTTT. This codes for CASSFGHGGTEAFF. The rearrangement uses TRBV7-8 and TRBJ1-1, with D possibly being TRBD1 (5 bases). V lost 3 bases and J lost 4, with 12 bases in between. CDR3 length equals 14 residues. In germline, CDR1 is SGHVS, CDR2 FQNEAQ. The full variable domain, in which reference TRBV7-8 and TRBJ1-1 provide the parts outside the CDR3, is GAGVSQSPRYKVAKRGQDVALRCDPISGHVSLFWYQQALGQGPEFLTYFQNEAQLDKSGLPSDRFFAERPEGSVSTLKIQRTQQEDSAVYLCASSFGHGGTEAFFGQGTRLTVV.

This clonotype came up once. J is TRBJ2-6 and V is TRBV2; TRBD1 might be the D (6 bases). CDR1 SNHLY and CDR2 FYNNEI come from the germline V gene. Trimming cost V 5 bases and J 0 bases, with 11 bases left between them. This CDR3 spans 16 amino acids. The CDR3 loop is CASSSDRPSGANVLTF. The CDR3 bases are TGTGCCAGCAGTAGCGACAGGCCCTCTGGGGCCAACGTCCTGACTTTC. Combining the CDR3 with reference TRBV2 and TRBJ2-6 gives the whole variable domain EPEVTQTPSHQVTQMGQEVILRCVPISNHLYFYWYRQILGQKVEFLVSFYNNEISEKSEIFDDQFSVERPDGSNFTLKIRSTKLEDSAMYFCASSSDRPSGANVLTFGAGSRLTVL.

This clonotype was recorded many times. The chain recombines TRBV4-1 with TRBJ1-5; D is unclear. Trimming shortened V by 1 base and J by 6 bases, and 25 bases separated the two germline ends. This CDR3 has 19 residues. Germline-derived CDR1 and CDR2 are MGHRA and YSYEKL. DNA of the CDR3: TGCGCCAGCAGCCAAGTATTGACTGGGATTCGGCAGGATGGTCAGCCCCAGCATTTT. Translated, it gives CASSQVLTGIRQDGQPQHF.

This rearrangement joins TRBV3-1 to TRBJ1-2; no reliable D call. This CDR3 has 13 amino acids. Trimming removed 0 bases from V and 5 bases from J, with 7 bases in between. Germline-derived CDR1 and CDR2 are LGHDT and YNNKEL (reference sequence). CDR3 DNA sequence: TGTGCCAGCAGCCAAGATTGGGGTTATGGCTACACCTTC. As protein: CASSQDWGYGYTF.

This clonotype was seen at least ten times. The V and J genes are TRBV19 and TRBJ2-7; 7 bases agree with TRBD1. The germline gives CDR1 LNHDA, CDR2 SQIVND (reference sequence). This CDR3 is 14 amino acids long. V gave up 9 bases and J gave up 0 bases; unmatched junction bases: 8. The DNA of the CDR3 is TGTGCCAGCAAGCAGACAGGGCCCTCCTACGAGCAGTACTTC. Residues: CASKQTGPSYEQYF. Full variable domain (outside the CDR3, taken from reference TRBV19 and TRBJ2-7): DGGITQSPKYLFRKEGQNVTLSCEQNLNHDAMYWYRQDPGQGLRLIYYSQIVNDFQKGDIAEGYSVSREKKESFPLTVTSAQKNPTAFYLCASKQTGPSYEQYFGPGTRLTVT.

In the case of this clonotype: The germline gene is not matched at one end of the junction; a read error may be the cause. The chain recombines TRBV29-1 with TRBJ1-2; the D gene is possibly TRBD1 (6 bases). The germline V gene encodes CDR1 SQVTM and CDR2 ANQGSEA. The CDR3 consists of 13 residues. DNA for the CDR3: TGCAGCGTTGATCCGGGGGGCGGCTATGGCTGCACCTTC. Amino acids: CSVDPGGGYGCTF.

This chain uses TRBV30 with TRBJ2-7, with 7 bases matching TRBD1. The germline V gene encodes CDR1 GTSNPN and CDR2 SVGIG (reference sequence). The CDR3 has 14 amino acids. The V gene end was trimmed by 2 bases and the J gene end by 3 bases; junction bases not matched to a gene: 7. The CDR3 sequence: CAWSLDRASYEQYF. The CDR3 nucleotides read TGTGCCTGGAGTCTTGACAGGGCGAGCTACGAGCAGTACTTC.

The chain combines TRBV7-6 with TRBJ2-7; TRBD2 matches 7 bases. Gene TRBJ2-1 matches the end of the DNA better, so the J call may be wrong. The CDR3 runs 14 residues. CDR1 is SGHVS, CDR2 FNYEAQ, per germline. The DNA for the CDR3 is TGTGCCAGCAGCTATGGGACTACCCACAATGAGCAGTTCTTC. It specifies CASSYGTTHNEQFF.

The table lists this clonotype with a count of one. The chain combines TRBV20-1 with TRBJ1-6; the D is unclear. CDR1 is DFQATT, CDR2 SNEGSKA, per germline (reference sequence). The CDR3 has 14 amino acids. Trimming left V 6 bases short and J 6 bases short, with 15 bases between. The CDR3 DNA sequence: TGCAGTGCAAAAGGCGAAACCGCTAATTCACCCCTCCACTTT. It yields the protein CSAKGETANSPLHF.

CDR3 nucleotides: TGTGCCACCAGAGGTACTGGCAGGGAGACCCAGTACTTC. It is translated as CATRGTGRETQYF. This rearrangement joins TRBV24-1 to TRBJ2-5; D ambiguous. The CDR3 sequence is 13 residues long. V lost 7 bases to trimming and J lost 5 bases, with 13 bases between them. The germline gives CDR1 KGHDR, CDR2 SFDVKD.

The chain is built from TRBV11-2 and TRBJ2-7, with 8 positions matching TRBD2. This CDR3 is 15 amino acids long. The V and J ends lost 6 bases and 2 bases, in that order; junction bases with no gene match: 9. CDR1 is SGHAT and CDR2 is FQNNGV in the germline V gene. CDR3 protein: CASRGASGLTYEQYF. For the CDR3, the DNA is TGTGCCAGCAGGGGAGCTAGCGGGCTAACCTACGAGCAGTACTTC.

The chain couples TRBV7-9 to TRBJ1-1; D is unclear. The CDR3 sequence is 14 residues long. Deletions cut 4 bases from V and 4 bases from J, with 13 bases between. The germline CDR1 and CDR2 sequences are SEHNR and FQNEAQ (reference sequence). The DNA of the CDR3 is TGTGCCAGCAGCTCGTGGGGAGAGGGCACTGAAGCTTTCTTT. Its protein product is CASSSWGEGTEAFF.

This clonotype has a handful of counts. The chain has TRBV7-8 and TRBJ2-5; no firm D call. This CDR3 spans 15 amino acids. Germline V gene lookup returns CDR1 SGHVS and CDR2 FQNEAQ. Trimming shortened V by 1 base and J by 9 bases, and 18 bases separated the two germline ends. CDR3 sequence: CASSLGRLENQPQYF. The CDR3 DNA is TGTGCCAGCAGCTTAGGCAGGTTGGAGAATCAGCCCCAGTACTTC.